These 2 T cell receptor beta chains originate from one sample sequenced in a study of lymphopenia after photon versus proton radiotherapy. The data were produced by immunoSEQ multiplex PCR, yet TCRdb's version contains in-frame clones alone and is incomplete. The table records some 76,000 clones, 85% to 95% of them present only once. The sequencing here drew on peripheral blood, taken from a patient treated with photon-based radiotherapy. The receptor set was obtained from a woman aged 40 to 50 with cholangiocarcinoma.

The chain is built from TRBV30 and TRBJ2-1; D gene unclear. Trimming cost V 0 bases and J 3 bases, with 6 bases left between them. In germline, CDR1 is GTSNPN, CDR2 SVGIG (reference sequence). The CDR3 is made up of 13 amino acids. The CDR3 sequence is CAWSVSYYNEQFF. The CDR3 DNA sequence: TGTGCCTGGAGTGTATCTTACTACAATGAGCAGTTCTTC.

This sequence joins TRBV27 and TRBJ1-1, with D perhaps TRBD1 (5 bases). Between the trimmed V and J ends, which lost 6 bases and 7 bases, there was a span of 18 bases. The CDR3 spans 14 residues. Germline assignment: CDR1 MNHEY and CDR2 SMNVEV (reference sequence). CDR3: CASRDPRVGGEAFF. CDR3 DNA sequence: TGTGCCAGCAGGGACCCTCGTGTTGGGGGTGAAGCTTTCTTT.